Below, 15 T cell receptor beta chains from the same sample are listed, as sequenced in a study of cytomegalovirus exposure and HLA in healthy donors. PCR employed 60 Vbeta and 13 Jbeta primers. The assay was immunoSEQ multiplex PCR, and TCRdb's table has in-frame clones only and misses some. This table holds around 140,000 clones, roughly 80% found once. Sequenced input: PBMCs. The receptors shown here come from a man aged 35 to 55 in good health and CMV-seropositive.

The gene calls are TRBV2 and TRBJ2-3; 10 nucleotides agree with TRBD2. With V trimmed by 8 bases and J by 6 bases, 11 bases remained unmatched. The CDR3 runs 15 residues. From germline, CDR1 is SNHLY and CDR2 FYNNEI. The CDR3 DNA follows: TGTGCCAGCGGGCCTTTAGCGGGAGGCGGGGATACGCAGTATTTT. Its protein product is CASGPLAGGGDTQYF.

CDR3 nucleotide sequence: TGTGCCAGTAGTTACAGGTCCACATACGAGCAGTACTTC. It translates to CASSYRSTYEQYF. This rearrangement joins TRBV19 to TRBJ2-7; a weak D match, TRBD1 (5 bases). Trimming removed 5 bases from V and 4 bases from J, with 12 bases in between. This CDR3 region has 13 residues. Germline V gene data show CDR1 as LNHDA and CDR2 as SQIVND (reference sequence).

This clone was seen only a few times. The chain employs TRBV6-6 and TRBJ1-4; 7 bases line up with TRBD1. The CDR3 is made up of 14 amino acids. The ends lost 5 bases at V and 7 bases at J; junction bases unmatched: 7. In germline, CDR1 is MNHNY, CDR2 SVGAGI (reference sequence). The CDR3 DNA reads TGTGCCAGCAGTGCAGACAGGGTGTCTGAAAAACTGTTTTTT. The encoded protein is CASSADRVSEKLFF.

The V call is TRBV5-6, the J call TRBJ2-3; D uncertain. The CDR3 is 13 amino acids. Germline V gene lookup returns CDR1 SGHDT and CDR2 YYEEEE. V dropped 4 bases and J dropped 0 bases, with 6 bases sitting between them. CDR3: CASSTGSTDTQYF. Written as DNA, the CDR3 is TGTGCCAGCAGCACCGGTAGCACAGATACGCAGTATTTT.

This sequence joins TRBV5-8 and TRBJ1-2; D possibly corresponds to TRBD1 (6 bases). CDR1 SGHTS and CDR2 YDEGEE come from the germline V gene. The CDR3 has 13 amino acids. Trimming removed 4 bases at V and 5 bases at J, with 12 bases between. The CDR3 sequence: CASSPRGGYGYTF. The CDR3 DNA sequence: TGTGCCAGCAGCCCCAGGGGAGGGTATGGCTACACCTTC.

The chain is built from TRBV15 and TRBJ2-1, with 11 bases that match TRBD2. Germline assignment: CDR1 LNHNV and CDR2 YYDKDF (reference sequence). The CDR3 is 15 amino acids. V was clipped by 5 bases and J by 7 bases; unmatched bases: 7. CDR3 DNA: TGTGCCACCAGCCTAGAGGGACTAGCGGAAAATGAGCAGTTCTTC. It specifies CATSLEGLAENEQFF.

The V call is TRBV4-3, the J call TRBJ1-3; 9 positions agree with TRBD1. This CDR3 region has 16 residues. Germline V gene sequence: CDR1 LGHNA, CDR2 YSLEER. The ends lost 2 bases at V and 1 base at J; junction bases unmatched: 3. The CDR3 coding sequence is TGCGCCAGCAGCCAATCCGACAGGGGGTCTGGAAACACCATATATTTT. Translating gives CASSQSDRGSGNTIYF.

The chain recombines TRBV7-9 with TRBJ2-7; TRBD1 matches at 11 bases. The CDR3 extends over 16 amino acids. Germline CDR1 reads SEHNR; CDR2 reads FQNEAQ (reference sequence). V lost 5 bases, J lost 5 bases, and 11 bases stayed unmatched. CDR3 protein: CASSATLDRGPHEQYF. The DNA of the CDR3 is TGTGCCAGCAGCGCTACATTGGACAGGGGGCCCCACGAGCAGTACTTC.

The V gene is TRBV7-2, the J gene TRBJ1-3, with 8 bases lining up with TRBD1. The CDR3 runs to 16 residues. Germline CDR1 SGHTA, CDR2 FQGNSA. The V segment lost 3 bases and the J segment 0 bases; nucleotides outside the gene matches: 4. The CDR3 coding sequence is TGTGCCAGCAGCTTGACAGGGGACCACTCTGGAAACACCATATATTTT. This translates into CASSLTGDHSGNTIYF.

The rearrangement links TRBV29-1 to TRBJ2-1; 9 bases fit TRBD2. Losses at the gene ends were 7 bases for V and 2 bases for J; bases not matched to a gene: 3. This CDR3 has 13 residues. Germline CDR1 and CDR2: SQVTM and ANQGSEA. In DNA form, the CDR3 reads TGCAGCGCCCGACTAGCGGCCTACAATGAGCAGTTCTTC. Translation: CSARLAAYNEQFF.

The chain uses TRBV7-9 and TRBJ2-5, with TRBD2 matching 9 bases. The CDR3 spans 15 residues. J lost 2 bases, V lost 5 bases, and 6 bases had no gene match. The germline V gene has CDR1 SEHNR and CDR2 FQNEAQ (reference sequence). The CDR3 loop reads CASSRSSGSQETQYF. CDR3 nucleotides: TGTGCCAGCAGCAGGAGTAGCGGGAGTCAAGAGACCCAGTACTTC.

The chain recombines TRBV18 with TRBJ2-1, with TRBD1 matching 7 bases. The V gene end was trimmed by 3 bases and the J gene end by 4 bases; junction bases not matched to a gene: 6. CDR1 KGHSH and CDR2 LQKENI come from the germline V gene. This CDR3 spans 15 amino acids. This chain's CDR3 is CASSPGRGIYNEQFF. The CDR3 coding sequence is TGTGCCAGCTCACCTGGCAGGGGGATATACAATGAGCAGTTCTTC. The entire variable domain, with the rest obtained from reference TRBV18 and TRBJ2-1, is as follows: NAGVMQNPRHLVRRRGQEARLRCSPMKGHSHVYWYRQLPEEGLKFMVYLQKENIIDESGMPKERFSAEFPKEGPSILRIQQVVRGDSAAYFCASSPGRGIYNEQFFGPGTRLTVL.

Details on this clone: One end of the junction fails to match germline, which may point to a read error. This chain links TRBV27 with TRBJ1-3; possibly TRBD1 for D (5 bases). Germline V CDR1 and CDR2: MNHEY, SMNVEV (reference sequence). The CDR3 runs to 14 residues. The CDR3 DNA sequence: TGTGCCAGCATGCAGGGAGGCTCTGCAAACACCATATATTTT. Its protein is CASMQGGSANTIYF.

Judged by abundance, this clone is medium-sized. Here the CDR3 DNA reads TGTGCCAGCAGTGCCTCCGGGATCCTTAATCCCTACGAGCAGTACTTC. This encodes CASSASGILNPYEQYF. This rearrangement joins TRBV25-1 to TRBJ2-7; D is perhaps TRBD2 (5 bases). There are 16 residues in the CDR3. V shed 4 bases and J shed 2 bases, with 18 bases lying between them. The germline V gene encodes CDR1 MGHDK and CDR2 SYGVNS.

This CDR3 is CASSFDRTDTEAFF. The CDR3 region has the DNA TGCGCCAGCAGCTTCGACAGGACCGACACTGAAGCTTTCTTT. This rearrangement joins TRBV5-1 to TRBJ1-1; tentative D call: TRBD1 (6 bases). From germline, CDR1 is SGHRS and CDR2 YFSETQ. The CDR3 extends over 14 amino acids. Trimming took 2 bases from V and 3 from J, leaving 11 bases between them.